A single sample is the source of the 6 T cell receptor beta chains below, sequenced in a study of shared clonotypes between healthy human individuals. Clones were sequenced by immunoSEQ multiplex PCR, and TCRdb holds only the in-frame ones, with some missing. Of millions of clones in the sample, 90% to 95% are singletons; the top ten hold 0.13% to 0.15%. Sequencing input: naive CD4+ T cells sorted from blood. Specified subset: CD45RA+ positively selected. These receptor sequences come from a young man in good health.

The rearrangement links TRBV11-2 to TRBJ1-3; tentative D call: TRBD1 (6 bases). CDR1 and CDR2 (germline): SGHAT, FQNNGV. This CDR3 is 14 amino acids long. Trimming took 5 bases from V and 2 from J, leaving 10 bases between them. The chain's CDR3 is CASSTRTAGNTIYF. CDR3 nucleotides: TGTGCCAGCAGCACCCGGACAGCTGGAAACACCATATATTTT.

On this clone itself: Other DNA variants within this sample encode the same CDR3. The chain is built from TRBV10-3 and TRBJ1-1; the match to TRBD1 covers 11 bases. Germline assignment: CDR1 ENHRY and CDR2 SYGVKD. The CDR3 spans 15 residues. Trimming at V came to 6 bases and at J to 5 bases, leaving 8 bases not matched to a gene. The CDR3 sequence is CAISAGQGAGTEAFF. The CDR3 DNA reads TGTGCCATCAGCGCAGGACAGGGGGCAGGGACTGAAGCTTTCTTT.

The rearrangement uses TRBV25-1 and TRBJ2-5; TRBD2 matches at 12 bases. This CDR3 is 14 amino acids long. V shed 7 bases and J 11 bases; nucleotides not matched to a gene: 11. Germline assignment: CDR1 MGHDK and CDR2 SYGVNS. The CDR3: CASTTLAGGGEQYF. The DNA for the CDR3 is TGTGCCAGCACAACGCTAGCGGGAGGGGGGGAGCAGTACTTC.

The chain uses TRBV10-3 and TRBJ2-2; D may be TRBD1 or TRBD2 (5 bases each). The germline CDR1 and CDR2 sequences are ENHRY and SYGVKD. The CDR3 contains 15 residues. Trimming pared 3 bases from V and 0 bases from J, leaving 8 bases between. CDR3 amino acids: CAISDGASNTGELFF. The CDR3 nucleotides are TGTGCCATCAGTGACGGGGCCTCGAACACCGGGGAGCTGTTTTTT.

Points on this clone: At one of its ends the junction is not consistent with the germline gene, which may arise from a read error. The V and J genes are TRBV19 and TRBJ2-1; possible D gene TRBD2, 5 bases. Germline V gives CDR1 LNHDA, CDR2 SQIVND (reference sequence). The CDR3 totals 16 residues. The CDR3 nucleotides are TGTGCCAGTAGTGCCCCCCACGCGGGTTCCTTCAATGAGCAGTTCTTC. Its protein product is CASSAPHAGSFNEQFF.

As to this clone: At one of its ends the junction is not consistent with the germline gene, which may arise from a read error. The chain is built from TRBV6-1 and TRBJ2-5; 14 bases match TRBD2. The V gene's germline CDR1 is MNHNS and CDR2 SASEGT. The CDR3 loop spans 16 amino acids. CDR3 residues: CAISEGLAGGQETQYF. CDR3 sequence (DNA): TGTGCCATCAGTGAAGGACTAGCGGGGGGACAGGAGACCCAGTACTTC.